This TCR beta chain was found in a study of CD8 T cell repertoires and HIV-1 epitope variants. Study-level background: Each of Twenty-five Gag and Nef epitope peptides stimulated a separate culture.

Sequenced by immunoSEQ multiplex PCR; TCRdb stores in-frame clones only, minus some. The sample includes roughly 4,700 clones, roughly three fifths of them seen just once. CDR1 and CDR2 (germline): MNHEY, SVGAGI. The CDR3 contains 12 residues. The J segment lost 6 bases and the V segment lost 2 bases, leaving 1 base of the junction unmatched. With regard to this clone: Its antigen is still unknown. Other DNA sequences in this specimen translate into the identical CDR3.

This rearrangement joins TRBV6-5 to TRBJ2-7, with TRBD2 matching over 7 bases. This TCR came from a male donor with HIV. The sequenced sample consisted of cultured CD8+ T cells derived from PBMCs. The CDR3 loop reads CASSYGGGEQYF. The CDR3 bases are TGTGCCAGCAGTTACGGGGGGGGCGAGCAGTACTTC.